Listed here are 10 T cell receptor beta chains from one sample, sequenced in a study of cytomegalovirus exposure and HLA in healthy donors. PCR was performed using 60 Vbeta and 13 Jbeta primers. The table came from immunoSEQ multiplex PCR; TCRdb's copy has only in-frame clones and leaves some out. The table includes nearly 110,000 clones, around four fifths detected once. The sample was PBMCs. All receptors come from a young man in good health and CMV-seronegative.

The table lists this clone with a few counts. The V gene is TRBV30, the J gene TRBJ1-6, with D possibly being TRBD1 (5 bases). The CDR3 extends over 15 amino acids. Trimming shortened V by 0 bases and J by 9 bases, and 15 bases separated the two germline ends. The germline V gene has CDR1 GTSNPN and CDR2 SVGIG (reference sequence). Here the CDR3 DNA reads TGTGCCTGGAGTGTCTCCGGCCGCGGGGGTTCACCCCTCCACTTT. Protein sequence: CAWSVSGRGGSPLHF.

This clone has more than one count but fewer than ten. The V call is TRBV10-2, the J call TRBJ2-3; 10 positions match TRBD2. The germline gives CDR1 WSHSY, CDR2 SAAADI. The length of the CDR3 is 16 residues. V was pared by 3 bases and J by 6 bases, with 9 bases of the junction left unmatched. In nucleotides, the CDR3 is TGCGCCAGCAGTGACCCAGGAGCGGGAGGGTATGATACGCAGTATTTT. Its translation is CASSDPGAGGYDTQYF.

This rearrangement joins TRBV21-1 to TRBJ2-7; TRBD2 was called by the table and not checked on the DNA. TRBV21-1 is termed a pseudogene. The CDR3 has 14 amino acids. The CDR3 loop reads CASSKDAAAYEQYF. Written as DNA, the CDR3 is TGTGCCAGCAGCAAAGATGCTGCGGCGTACGAGCAGTACTTC.

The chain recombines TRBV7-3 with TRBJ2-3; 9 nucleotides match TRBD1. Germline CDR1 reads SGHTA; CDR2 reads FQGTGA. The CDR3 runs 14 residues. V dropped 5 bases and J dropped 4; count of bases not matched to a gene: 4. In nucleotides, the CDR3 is TGTGCCAGCAGCCCGGACAGGGGAGCAGATACGCAGTATTTT. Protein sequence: CASSPDRGADTQYF.

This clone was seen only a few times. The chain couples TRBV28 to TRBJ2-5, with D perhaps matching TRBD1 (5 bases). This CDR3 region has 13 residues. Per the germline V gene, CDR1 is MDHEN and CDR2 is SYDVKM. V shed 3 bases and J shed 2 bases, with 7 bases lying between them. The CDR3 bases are TGTGCCAGCAGTTTTTCAGGGCAAGAGACCCAGTACTTC. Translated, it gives CASSFSGQETQYF.

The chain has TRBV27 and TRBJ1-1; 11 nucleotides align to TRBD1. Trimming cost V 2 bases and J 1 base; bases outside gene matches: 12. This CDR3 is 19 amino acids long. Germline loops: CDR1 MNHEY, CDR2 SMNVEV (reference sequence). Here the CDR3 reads CASSLRGTGGVGRNTEAFF. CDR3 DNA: TGTGCCAGCAGTTTAAGGGGGACAGGGGGAGTGGGTAGGAACACTGAAGCTTTCTTT.

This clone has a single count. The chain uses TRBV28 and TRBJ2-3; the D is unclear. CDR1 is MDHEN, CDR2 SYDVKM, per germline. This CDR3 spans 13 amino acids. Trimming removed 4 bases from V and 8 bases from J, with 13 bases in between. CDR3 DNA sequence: TGTGCCAGCAGTTCCAGGTTTTCCACTACGCAGTATTTT. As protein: CASSSRFSTTQYF.

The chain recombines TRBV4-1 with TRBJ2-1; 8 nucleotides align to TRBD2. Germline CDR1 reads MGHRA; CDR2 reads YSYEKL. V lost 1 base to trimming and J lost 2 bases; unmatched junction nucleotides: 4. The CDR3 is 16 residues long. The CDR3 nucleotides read TGCGCCAGCAGCCAAGGAACTAGCGGCGCCTACAATGAGCAGTTCTTC. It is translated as CASSQGTSGAYNEQFF.

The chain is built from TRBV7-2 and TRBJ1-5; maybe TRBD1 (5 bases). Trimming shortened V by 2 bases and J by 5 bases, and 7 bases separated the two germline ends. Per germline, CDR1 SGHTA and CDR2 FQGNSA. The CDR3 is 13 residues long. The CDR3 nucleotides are TGTGCCAGCAGCTTAAGGGGTGATCAGCCCCAGCATTTT. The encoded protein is CASSLRGDQPQHF.

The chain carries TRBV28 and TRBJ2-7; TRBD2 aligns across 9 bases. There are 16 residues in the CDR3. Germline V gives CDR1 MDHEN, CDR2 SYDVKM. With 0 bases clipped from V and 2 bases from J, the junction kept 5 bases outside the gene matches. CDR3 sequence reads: CASSLWGLAGAYEQYF. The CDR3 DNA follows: TGTGCCAGCAGTTTATGGGGACTAGCTGGGGCCTACGAGCAGTACTTC. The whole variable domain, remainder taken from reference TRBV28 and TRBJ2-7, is DVKVTQSSRYLVKRTGEKVFLECVQDMDHENMFWYRQDPGLGLRLIYFSYDVKMKEKGDIPEGYSVSREKKERFSLILESASTNQTSMYLCASSLWGLAGAYEQYFGPGTRLTVT.